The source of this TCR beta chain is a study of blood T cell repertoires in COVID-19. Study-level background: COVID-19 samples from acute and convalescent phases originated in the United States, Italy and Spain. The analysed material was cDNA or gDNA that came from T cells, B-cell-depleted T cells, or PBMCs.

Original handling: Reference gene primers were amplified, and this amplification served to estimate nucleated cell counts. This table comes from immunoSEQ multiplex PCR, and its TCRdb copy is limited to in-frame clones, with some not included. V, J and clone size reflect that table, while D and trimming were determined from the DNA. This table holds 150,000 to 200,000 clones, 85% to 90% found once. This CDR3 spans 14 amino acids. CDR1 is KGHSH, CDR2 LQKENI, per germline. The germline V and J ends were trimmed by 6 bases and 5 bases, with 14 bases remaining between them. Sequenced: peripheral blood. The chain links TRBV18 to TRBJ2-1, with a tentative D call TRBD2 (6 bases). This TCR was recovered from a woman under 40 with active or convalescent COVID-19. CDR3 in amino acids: CASSPLTRNNEQFF. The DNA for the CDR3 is TGTGCCAGCTCGCCTCTGACTAGGAACAATGAGCAGTTCTTC.